A selection of T cell receptor beta chains follows, all from one sample in a study of T cell therapy after organ transplantation. These receptors have no identified antigens. Sequencing was performed with immunoSEQ multiplex PCR; in TCRdb, only in-frame clones are kept and a portion is missing. In the table there are 50,000 or so clones, 94% of which are singletons. The starting material was CD8+ T cells from blood, obtained before autologous CMV-specific T cell therapy. These receptors all stem from a human patient who had received a solid organ transplant and had CMV disease. Each CDR3 is given with its conserved first and last residue. The order of the fields is CDR3 protein, CDR3 DNA, V gene, D gene, J gene, clone size. A D gene is named only where the DNA matches it firmly. Not every row has a clone size; where given, it reads once, few, many or a size class.

CDR3aa: CAWSSGYEQYF
CDR3nt: TGTGCCTGGAGTAGCGGCTACGAGCAGTACTTC
v_gene: TRBV30
d_gene: NA
j_gene: TRBJ2-7
abundance: NA

CDR3aa: CSASNNEQFF
CDR3nt: TGCAGTGCTAGTAACAATGAGCAGTTCTTC
v_gene: TRBV20-1
d_gene: NA
j_gene: TRBJ2-1
abundance: medium-sized

CDR3aa: CSAVTGIPMNTEAFF
CDR3nt: TGCAGCGCCGTGACAGGGATCCCCATGAACACTGAAGCTTTCTTT
v_gene: TRBV29-1
d_gene: TRBD1
j_gene: TRBJ1-1
abundance: NA

CDR3aa: CASSLAQGQNTEAFF
CDR3nt: TGCGCCAGCAGCTTGGCGCAGGGCCAAAACACTGAAGCTTTCTTT
v_gene: TRBV5-1
d_gene: NA
j_gene: TRBJ1-1
abundance: once

CDR3aa: CASSPTHPTLDNTIYF
CDR3nt: TGTGCCAGCAGTCCTACCCACCCTACTCTGGACAACACCATATATTTT
v_gene: TRBV27
d_gene: NA
j_gene: TRBJ1-3
abundance: NA

CDR3aa: CASSLWGEETQYF
CDR3nt: TGTGCCAGCAGCTTGTGGGGCGAGGAGACCCAGTACTTC
v_gene: TRBV5-6
d_gene: NA
j_gene: TRBJ2-5
abundance: few

CDR3aa: CASSLFPGVETEAFF
CDR3nt: TGTGCCAGCAGTTTATTCCCCGGGGTTGAAACTGAAGCTTTCTTT
v_gene: TRBV27
d_gene: NA
j_gene: TRBJ1-1
abundance: NA

CDR3aa: CASSQIAGGPSDTQYF
CDR3nt: TGTGCCAGTAGTCAGATAGCGGGAGGGCCGTCAGATACGCAGTATTTT
v_gene: TRBV19
d_gene: TRBD2
j_gene: TRBJ2-3
abundance: NA

CDR3aa: CASSQLTGTGLSPLHF
CDR3nt: TGCGCCAGCAGCCAATTAACCGGGACAGGGCTGTCACCCCTCCACTTT
v_gene: TRBV4-3
d_gene: TRBD1
j_gene: TRBJ1-6
abundance: NA

CDR3aa: CASSFASEAFF
CDR3nt: TGTGCCAGCAGCTTTGCCTCTGAAGCTTTCTTT
v_gene: TRBV11-2
d_gene: NA
j_gene: TRBJ1-1
abundance: NA

CDR3aa: CASSPPGEPDTQYF
CDR3nt: TGTGCCAGCAGTCCTCCAGGGGAGCCAGATACGCAGTATTTT
v_gene: TRBV6-4
d_gene: NA
j_gene: TRBJ2-3
abundance: NA

CDR3aa: CASKEFDGNSPLHF
CDR3nt: TGTGCCAGCAAGGAGTTCGACGGTAATTCACCCCTCCACTTT
v_gene: TRBV27
d_gene: NA
j_gene: TRBJ1-6
abundance: NA

CDR3aa: CSVNVDRGLVEFF
CDR3nt: TGCAGCGTTAACGTGGACAGGGGCCTAGTTGAGTTCTTT
v_gene: TRBV29-1
d_gene: TRBD1
j_gene: TRBJ1-1
abundance: NA

CDR3aa: CATSRDSAINSYEQYF
CDR3nt: TGTGCCACCAGCAGAGATTCGGCTATTAACTCCTACGAGCAGTACTTC
v_gene: TRBV15
d_gene: NA
j_gene: TRBJ2-7
abundance: NA

CDR3aa: CASSPSPPQGAYEQYF
CDR3nt: TGCGCCAGCAGCCCCAGCCCCCCCCAGGGGGCATACGAGCAGTACTTC
v_gene: TRBV4-1
d_gene: TRBD1
j_gene: TRBJ2-7
abundance: NA

CDR3aa: CSGGQNTEAFF
CDR3nt: TGCAGCGGGGGACAGAACACTGAAGCTTTCTTT
v_gene: TRBV29-1
d_gene: NA
j_gene: TRBJ1-1
abundance: few

CDR3aa: CASSPTPGQGTTEAFF
CDR3nt: TGTGCCAGCTCACCAACCCCAGGACAGGGAACCACTGAAGCTTTCTTT
v_gene: TRBV18
d_gene: TRBD1
j_gene: TRBJ1-1
abundance: NA

CDR3aa: CASGFGIGVNYGYTF
CDR3nt: TGTGCTAGTGGTTTCGGAATCGGGGTTAACTATGGCTACACCTTC
v_gene: TRBV12-5
d_gene: NA
j_gene: TRBJ1-2
abundance: NA

CDR3aa: CASRARSTDTQYF
CDR3nt: TGTGCCAGCAGGGCCCGAAGCACAGATACGCAGTATTTT
v_gene: TRBV2
d_gene: NA
j_gene: TRBJ2-3
abundance: NA

CDR3aa: CASSLDGRGGNSPLHF
CDR3nt: TGTGCCAGCAGCTTGGACGGACGGGGTGGGAATTCACCCCTCCACTTT
v_gene: TRBV13
d_gene: NA
j_gene: TRBJ1-6
abundance: few

CDR3aa: CATNPQGFSRGNEQFF
CDR3nt: TGTGCCACCAACCCGCAGGGGTTCTCAAGAGGCAATGAGCAGTTCTTC
v_gene: TRBV19
d_gene: NA
j_gene: TRBJ2-1
abundance: NA

CDR3aa: CASSQFAQGRTEAFF
CDR3nt: TGCGCCAGCAGCCAATTCGCACAGGGGAGGACTGAAGCTTTCTTT
v_gene: TRBV4-1
d_gene: TRBD1
j_gene: TRBJ1-1
abundance: NA

CDR3aa: CASSYPNTGELFF
CDR3nt: TGTGCCAGCAGTTACCCCAATACCGGGGAGCTGTTTTTT
v_gene: TRBV6-5
d_gene: NA
j_gene: TRBJ2-2
abundance: NA

CDR3aa: CASSYGTSAYEQYF
CDR3nt: TGTGCCAGCAGTTACGGGACTAGCGCCTACGAGCAGTACTTC
v_gene: TRBV6-5
d_gene: TRBD2
j_gene: TRBJ2-7
abundance: NA

CDR3aa: CASSLGTATYEQYF
CDR3nt: TGCGCCAGCAGCCTCGGGACAGCTACCTACGAGCAGTACTTC
v_gene: TRBV4-1
d_gene: TRBD1
j_gene: TRBJ2-7
abundance: NA

CDR3aa: CASTRIFAGRGISGNEQFF
CDR3nt: TGTGCCAGCACCCGTATTTTCGCGGGCAGGGGAATTTCGGGCAATGAGCAGTTCTTC
v_gene: TRBV9
d_gene: NA
j_gene: TRBJ2-1
abundance: NA

CDR3aa: CASSYLTGGTDTQYF
CDR3nt: TGTGCCAGCAGTTACCTAACAGGGGGCACAGATACGCAGTATTTT
v_gene: TRBV6-6
d_gene: TRBD1
j_gene: TRBJ2-3
abundance: NA

CDR3aa: CASSFRGFQETQYF
CDR3nt: TGTGCCAGCAGCTTCCGAGGGTTCCAAGAGACCCAGTACTTC
v_gene: TRBV7-2
d_gene: NA
j_gene: TRBJ2-5
abundance: NA

CDR3aa: CSAGGSREQYF
CDR3nt: TGCAGTGCAGGCGGGAGTCGGGAGCAGTACTTC
v_gene: TRBV20-1
d_gene: TRBD2
j_gene: TRBJ2-7
abundance: NA

CDR3aa: CASSLGGNYGYTF
CDR3nt: TGTGCCAGCAGCTTAGGGGGGAACTATGGCTACACCTTC
v_gene: TRBV7-9
d_gene: NA
j_gene: TRBJ1-2
abundance: NA

CDR3aa: CARDGTGGQPQHF
CDR3nt: TGCGCCAGGGACGGGACAGGGGGTCAGCCCCAGCATTTT
v_gene: TRBV5-1
d_gene: TRBD1
j_gene: TRBJ1-5
abundance: NA

CDR3aa: CASSARQGADTEAFF
CDR3nt: TGCGCCAGCAGCGCTCGACAGGGGGCGGACACTGAAGCTTTCTTT
v_gene: TRBV5-1
d_gene: TRBD1
j_gene: TRBJ1-1
abundance: NA

CDR3aa: CAISTGQGFGNTIYF
CDR3nt: TGTGCCATCAGTACGGGACAGGGATTTGGAAACACCATATATTTT
v_gene: TRBV10-3
d_gene: TRBD1
j_gene: TRBJ1-3
abundance: NA

CDR3aa: CARTGTGHFTEAFF
CDR3nt: TGTGCCCGAACCGGGACAGGGCATTTCACTGAAGCTTTCTTT
v_gene: TRBV30
d_gene: TRBD1
j_gene: TRBJ1-1
abundance: NA

CDR3aa: CASSEDGTGSYGYTF
CDR3nt: TGTGCCAGCAGCGAAGACGGGACAGGGTCGTATGGCTACACCTTC
v_gene: TRBV5-6
d_gene: TRBD1
j_gene: TRBJ1-2
abundance: NA

CDR3aa: CASSSSGTEDYEQYF
CDR3nt: TGTGCCAGCAGTTCCTCGGGGACGGAAGACTACGAGCAGTACTTC
v_gene: TRBV6-5
d_gene: NA
j_gene: TRBJ2-7
abundance: NA

CDR3aa: CASSLSETGWTDTQYF
CDR3nt: TGTGCCAGCAGCTTATCCGAAACAGGCTGGACAGATACGCAGTATTTT
v_gene: TRBV7-9
d_gene: NA
j_gene: TRBJ2-3
abundance: NA